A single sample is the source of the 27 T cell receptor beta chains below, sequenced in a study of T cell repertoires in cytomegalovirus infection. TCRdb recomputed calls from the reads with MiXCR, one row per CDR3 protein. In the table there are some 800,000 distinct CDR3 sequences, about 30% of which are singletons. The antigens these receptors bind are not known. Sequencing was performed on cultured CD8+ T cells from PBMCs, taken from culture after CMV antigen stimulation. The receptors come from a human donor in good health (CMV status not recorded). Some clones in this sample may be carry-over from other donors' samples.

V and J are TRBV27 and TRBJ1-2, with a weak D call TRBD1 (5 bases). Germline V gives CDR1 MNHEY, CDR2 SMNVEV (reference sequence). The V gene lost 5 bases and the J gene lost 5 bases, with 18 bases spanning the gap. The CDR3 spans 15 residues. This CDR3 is CASSPSRDLRYGYTF. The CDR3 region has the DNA TGTGCCAGCAGTCCCTCCCGGGACCTGAGGTATGGCTACACCTTC.

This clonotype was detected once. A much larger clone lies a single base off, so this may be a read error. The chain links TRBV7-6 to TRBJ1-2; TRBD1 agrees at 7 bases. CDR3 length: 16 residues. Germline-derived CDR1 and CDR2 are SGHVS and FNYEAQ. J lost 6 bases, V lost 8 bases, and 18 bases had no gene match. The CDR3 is CASGRTGTELWNGYTF. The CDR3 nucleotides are TGTGCCAGCGGTCGAACCGGGACAGAACTGTGGAATGGCTACACCTTC.

CDR3 bases: TGTGCCAGCTCACCTCTTGATGGGACAGGTTACAATGAGCAGTTCTTC. Translation: CASSPLDGTGYNEQFF. V usage is TRBV18 and J usage is TRBJ2-1; 8 bases align to TRBD1. Germline CDR1 is KGHSH and CDR2 is LQKENI. After removal of 3 bases from V and 4 bases from J, the junction contained 8 bases not matched to a gene. There are 16 residues in the CDR3.

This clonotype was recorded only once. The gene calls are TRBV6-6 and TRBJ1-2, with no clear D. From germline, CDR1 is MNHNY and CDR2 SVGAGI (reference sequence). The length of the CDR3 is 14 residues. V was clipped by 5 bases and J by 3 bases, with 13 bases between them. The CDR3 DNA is TGTGCCAGCAGTCAGTTCGTGGTAGACTATGGCTACACCTTC. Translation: CASSQFVVDYGYTF.

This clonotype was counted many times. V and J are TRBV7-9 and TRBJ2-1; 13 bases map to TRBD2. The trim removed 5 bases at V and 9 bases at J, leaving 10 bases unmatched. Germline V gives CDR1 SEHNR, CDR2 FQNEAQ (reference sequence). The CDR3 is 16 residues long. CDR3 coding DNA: TGTGCCAGCAGCCCCCCGACTAGCGGGGGGTGGGGTGAGCAGTTCTTC. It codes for CASSPPTSGGWGEQFF.

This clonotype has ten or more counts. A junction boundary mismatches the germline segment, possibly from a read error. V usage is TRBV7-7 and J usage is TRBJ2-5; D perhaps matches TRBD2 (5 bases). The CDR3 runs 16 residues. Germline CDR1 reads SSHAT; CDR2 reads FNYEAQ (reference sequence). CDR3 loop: CASSLGSDILQETQYF. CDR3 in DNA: TGTGCTAGCAGCTTAGGGAGTGACATTTTACAAGAGACCCAGTACTTC.

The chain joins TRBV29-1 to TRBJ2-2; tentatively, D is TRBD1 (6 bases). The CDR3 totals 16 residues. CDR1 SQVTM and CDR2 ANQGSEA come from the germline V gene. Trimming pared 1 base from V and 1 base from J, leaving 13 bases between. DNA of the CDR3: TGCAGCGTTGAAGTTAGGGGACAACTGAACACCGGGGAGCTGTTTTTT. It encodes CSVEVRGQLNTGELFF.

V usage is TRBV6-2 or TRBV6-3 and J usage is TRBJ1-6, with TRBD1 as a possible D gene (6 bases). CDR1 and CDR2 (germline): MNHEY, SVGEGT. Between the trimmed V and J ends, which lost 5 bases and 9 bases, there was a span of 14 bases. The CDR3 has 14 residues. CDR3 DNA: TGTGCCAGCAGTGAAGACAGGATAGGTTCACCCCTCCACTTT. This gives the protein CASSEDRIGSPLHF.

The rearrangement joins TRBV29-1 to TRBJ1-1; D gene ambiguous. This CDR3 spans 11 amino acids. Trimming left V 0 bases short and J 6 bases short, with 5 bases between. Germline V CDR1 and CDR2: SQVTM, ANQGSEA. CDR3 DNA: TGCAGCGTTGAAGATAGGCCTGAAGCTTTCTTT. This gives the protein CSVEDRPEAFF.

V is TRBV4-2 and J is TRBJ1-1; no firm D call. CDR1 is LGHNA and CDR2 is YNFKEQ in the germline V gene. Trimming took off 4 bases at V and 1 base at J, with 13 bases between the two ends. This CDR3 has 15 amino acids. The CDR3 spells CASSLETGPNTEAFF. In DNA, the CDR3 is TGTGCCAGCAGCCTAGAGACCGGTCCGAACACTGAAGCTTTCTTT.

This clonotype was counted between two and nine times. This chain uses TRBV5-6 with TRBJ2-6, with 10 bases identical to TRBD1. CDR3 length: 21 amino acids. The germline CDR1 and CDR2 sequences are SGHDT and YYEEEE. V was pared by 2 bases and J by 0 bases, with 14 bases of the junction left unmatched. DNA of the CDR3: TGTGCCAGCAGCTTATCCTCCGGGACAGGGGTAGAGAGCTCTGGGGCCAACGTCCTGACTTTC. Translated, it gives CASSLSSGTGVESSGANVLTF.

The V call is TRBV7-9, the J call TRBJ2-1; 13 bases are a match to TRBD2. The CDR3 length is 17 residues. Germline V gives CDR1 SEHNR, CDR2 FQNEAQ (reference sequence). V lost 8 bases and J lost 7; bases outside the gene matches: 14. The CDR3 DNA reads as TGTGCCAGCGGCTGGGGACTAGCGGGAATTGTCAGGAATGAGCAGTTCTTC. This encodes CASGWGLAGIVRNEQFF. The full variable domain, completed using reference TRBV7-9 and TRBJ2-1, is DTGVSQNPRHKITKRGQNVTFRCDPISEHNRLYWYRQTLGQGPEFLTYFQNEAQLEKSRLLSDRFSAERPKGSFSTLEIQRTEQGDSAMYLCASGWGLAGIVRNEQFFGPGTRLTVL.

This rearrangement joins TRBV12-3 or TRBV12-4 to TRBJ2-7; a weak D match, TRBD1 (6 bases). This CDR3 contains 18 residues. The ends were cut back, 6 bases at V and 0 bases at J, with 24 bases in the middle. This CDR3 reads CASSLSLGGRTSSYEQYF. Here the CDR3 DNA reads TGTGCCAGCAGCCTTAGCCTAGGGGGTAGAACCAGCTCCTACGAGCAGTACTTC.

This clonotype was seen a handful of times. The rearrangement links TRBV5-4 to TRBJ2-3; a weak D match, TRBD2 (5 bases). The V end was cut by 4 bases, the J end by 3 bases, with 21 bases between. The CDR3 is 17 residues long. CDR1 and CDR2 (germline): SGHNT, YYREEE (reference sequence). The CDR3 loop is CASSLAGVERRTDTQYF. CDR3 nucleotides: TGTGCCAGCAGCCTGGCCGGGGTGGAGCGGAGGACAGATACGCAGTATTTT.

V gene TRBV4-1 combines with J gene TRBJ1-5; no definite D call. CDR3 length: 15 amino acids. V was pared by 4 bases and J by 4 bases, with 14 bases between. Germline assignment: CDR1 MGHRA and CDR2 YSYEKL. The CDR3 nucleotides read TGCGCCAGCAGCCTTGGACGGTTGGGGAATCAGCCCCAGCATTTT. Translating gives CASSLGRLGNQPQHF.

The CDR3, as DNA: TGTGCCAGCAGCATACAGGGTTCCCTACCCACAGATACGCAGTATTTT. Translating it yields CASSIQGSLPTDTQYF. The V call is TRBV6-2 or TRBV6-3, the J call TRBJ2-3, with D possibly being TRBD1 (6 bases). Germline CDR1 MNHEY, CDR2 SVGEGT. V was pared by 6 bases and J by 2 bases, with 18 bases between. The CDR3 has 16 amino acids.

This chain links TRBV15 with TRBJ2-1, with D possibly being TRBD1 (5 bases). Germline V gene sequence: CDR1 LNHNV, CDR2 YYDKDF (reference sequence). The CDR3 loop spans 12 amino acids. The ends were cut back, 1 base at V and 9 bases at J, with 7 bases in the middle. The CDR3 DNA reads TGTGCCACCAGCAGAGTAGGGGCTGAGCAGTTCTTC. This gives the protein CATSRVGAEQFF.

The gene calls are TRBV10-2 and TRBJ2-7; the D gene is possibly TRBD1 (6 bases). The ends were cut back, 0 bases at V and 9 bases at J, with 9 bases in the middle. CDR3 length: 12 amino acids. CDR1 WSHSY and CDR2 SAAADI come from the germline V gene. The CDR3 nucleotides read TGCGCCAGCAGTGAGTCGTGGGGGCCGCAGTACTTC. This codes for CASSESWGPQYF.

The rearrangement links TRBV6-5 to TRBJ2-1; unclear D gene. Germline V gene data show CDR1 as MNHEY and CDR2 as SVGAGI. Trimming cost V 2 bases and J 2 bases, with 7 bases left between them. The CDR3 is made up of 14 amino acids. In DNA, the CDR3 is TGTGCCAGCAGTTACACGGCCACCTACAATGAGCAGTTCTTC. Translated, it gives CASSYTATYNEQFF.

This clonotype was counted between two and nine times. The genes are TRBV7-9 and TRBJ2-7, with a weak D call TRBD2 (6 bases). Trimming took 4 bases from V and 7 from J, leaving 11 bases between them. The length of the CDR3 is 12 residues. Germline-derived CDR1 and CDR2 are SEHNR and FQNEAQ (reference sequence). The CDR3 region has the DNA TGTGCCAGCAGCTGGGAGGTCCCAGAGCAGTACTTC. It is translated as CASSWEVPEQYF.

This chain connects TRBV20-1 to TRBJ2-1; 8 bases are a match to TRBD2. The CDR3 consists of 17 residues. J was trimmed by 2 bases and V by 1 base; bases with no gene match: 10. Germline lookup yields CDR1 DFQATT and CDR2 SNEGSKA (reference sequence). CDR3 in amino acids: CSARGLAGGPTYNEQFF. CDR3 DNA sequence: TGCAGTGCTAGAGGTCTGGCGGGGGGTCCTACCTACAATGAGCAGTTCTTC.

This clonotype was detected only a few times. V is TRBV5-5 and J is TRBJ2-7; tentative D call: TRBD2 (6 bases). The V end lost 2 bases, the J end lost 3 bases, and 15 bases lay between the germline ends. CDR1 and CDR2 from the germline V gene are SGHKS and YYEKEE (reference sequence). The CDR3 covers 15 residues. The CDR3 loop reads CASSLGEDLYYEQYV. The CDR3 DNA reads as TGTGCCAGCAGCTTAGGGGAGGACTTATACTACGAGCAGTACGTC.

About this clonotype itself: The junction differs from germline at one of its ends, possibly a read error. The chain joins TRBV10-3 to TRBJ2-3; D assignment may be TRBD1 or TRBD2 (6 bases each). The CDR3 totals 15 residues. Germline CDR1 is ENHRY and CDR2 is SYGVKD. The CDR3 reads CAISELGGAADTLYF. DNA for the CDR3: TGTGCCATCAGTGAGTTGGGGGGCGCGGCAGATACGCTGTATTTT.

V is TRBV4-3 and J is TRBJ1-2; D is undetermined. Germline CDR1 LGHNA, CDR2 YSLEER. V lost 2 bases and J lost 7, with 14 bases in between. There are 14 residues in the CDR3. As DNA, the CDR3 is TGCGCCAGCAGCCAACTGGGATCGCTCTCTGGCTACACCTTC. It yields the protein CASSQLGSLSGYTF.

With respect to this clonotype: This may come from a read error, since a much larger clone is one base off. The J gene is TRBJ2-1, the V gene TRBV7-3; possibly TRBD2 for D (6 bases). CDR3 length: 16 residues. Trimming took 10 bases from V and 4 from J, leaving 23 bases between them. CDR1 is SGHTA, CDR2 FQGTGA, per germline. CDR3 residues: CANRNTSTGEYNEQFF. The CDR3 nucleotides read TGTGCCAACAGAAACACTAGCACGGGGGAATACAATGAGCAGTTCTTC.

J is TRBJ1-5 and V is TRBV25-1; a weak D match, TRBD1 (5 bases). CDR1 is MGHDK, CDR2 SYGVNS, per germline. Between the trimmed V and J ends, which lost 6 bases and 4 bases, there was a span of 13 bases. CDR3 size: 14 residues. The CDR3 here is CASSGAGENQPQHF. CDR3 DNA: TGTGCCAGCAGCGGGGCCGGAGAGAATCAGCCCCAGCATTTT.

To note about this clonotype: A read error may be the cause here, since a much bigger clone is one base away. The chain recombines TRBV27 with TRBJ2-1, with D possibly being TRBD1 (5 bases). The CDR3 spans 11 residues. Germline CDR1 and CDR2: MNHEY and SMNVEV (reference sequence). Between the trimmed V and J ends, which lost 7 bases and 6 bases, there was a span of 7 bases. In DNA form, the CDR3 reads TGTGCCAGCACCGACAGCAATGAGCAGTTCTTC. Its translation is CASTDSNEQFF.